One sample yielded the 21 T cell receptor beta chains listed below, sequenced in a study of regulatory T cells in long-lasting Graves disease. Time point denoted: newly diagnosed GD, antithyroid drugs for less than 3 months. With RNA extracted from PBMCs as input, the TCR library was made. HTBI primers from iRepertoire and Arm-PCR of CDR3 regions yielded the TCR beta libraries. TCRdb re-called the multiplex PCR reads through MiXCR, storing one row per CDR3 protein. The sample carries 420,000 or so distinct CDR3 sequences, around 17% recorded once. The same data also went into a second study, on T cells in Graves' hyperthyroidism and ophthalmopathy.

Here the sequenced sample was peripheral blood mononuclear cells (PBMCs), taken at new diagnosis, from a patient treated with antithyroid drugs. The receptors were sampled from a woman between 18 and 29 years old with Graves disease.

The sample holds many counts of this clonotype. The rearrangement joins TRBV24-1 to TRBJ2-3; D may be TRBD1 (6 bases). The germline CDR1 and CDR2 sequences are KGHDR and SFDVKD. The CDR3 spans 13 residues. V shed 9 bases and J shed 3 bases, with 12 bases lying between them. CDR3 in amino acids: CATGGGGTDTQYF. DNA of the CDR3: TGTGCCACCGGGGGCGGTGGAACAGATACGCAGTATTTT.

In its sample, this clonotype was seen many times. The chain combines TRBV7-2 with TRBJ1-5, with TRBD1 matching 7 bases. The V gene's germline CDR1 is SGHTA and CDR2 FQGNSA. The CDR3 loop spans 13 amino acids. Losses at the gene ends were 5 bases for V and 4 bases for J; bases not matched to a gene: 2. The CDR3 DNA follows: TGTGCCAGCAGCCCGGACAGGAATCAGCCCCAGCATTTT. This translates into CASSPDRNQPQHF.

There are a few counts of this clonotype. This chain connects TRBV3-1 to TRBJ1-3; no firm D call. The V and J ends lost 3 bases and 9 bases respectively, with 24 bases between them. The CDR3 covers 17 residues. The germline V gene has CDR1 LGHDT and CDR2 YNNKEL (reference sequence). CDR3 in amino acids: CASSHSVRHPKVGTIYF. In DNA, the CDR3 is TGTGCCAGCAGCCACTCAGTAAGACACCCTAAGGTGGGCACCATATATTTT.

This clonotype was seen ten or more times. The chain uses TRBV2 and TRBJ2-2; 8 nucleotides align to TRBD2. The CDR3 extends over 13 amino acids. Germline assignment: CDR1 SNHLY and CDR2 FYNNEI. V lost 4 bases to trimming and J lost 5 bases; unmatched junction nucleotides: 0. The DNA of the CDR3 is TGTGCCAGCAGTGGACTAGCGACCGGGGAGCTGTTTTTT. Protein: CASSGLATGELFF.

This clonotype was picked up many times. This chain joins TRBV6-1 and TRBJ2-7; TRBD2 agrees at 11 bases. Germline V CDR1 and CDR2: MNHNS, SASEGT. The CDR3 sequence is 14 residues long. Trimming at V came to 6 bases and at J to 2 bases, leaving 3 bases not matched to a gene. CDR3 amino acids: CASSTSGSTYEQYF. The CDR3 coding sequence is TGTGCCAGCAGCACTAGCGGGAGCACCTACGAGCAGTACTTC.

This clonotype appeared many times. The V call is TRBV6-1, the J call TRBJ2-1; 15 positions match TRBD2. The CDR3 sequence is 15 residues long. With 6 bases clipped from V and 8 bases from J, the junction kept 5 bases outside the gene matches. Germline lookup yields CDR1 MNHNS and CDR2 SASEGT. The CDR3 bases are TGTGCCAGCAGCCCCGGACTAGCGGGAGGGGATGAGCAGTTCTTC. This gives the protein CASSPGLAGGDEQFF.

This clonotype was seen at least ten times. The genes are TRBV6-1 and TRBJ2-7, with a possible D match to TRBD1 (6 bases). CDR1 is MNHNS, CDR2 SASEGT, per germline. V lost 8 bases and J lost 5, with 16 bases in between. The length of the CDR3 is 13 residues. CDR3 bases: TGTGCCAGCGTGGGCAGGGGAACCAACGAGCAGTACTTC. It translates to CASVGRGTNEQYF.

The table lists this clonotype with many counts. The V call is TRBV7-6, the J call TRBJ2-1; D is ambiguous. The germline CDR1 and CDR2 sequences are SGHVS and FNYEAQ. V lost 5 bases to trimming and J lost 6 bases, with 11 bases between them. This CDR3 has 13 residues. The CDR3 bases are TGTGCCAGCAGCCCGGACCAATTCAATGAGCAGTTCTTC. It codes for CASSPDQFNEQFF.

In this sample, this clonotype turned up once. A much larger clone lies one base from this, so it may be a read error. The conserved closing phenylalanine or tryptophan is absent in this CDR3, likely reflecting a read error. V usage is TRBV6-1 and J usage is TRBJ1-1; D remains ambiguous. The length of the CDR3 is 13 residues. The germline V gene has CDR1 MNHNS and CDR2 SASEGT. V lost 8 bases and J lost 1, with 11 bases in between. This CDR3 reads CASGGIGNTEAFL. The CDR3, as DNA: TGTGCCAGCGGTGGAATTGGGAACACTGAAGCTTTCCTT.

This clonotype was counted many times. The chain joins TRBV28 to TRBJ1-2; possibly TRBD1 for D (6 bases). With 5 bases removed from V and 4 bases from J, the gap between germline ends came to 17 bases. This CDR3 is built from 15 residues. CDR1 MDHEN and CDR2 SYDVKM come from the germline V gene. The CDR3 nucleotides read TGTGCCAGCAGTCCCTCGCAGGGGTTCATCTATGGCTACACCTTC. Its translation is CASSPSQGFIYGYTF.

This clonotype has only a few counts. V usage is TRBV18 and J usage is TRBJ2-5, with unresolved D. The CDR3 contains 14 residues. Germline V gene lookup returns CDR1 KGHSH and CDR2 LQKENI. The V and J ends lost 0 bases and 2 bases respectively, with 7 bases between them. The CDR3 sequence is CASSPPEPQETQYF. The DNA of the CDR3 is TGTGCCAGCTCACCACCGGAACCACAAGAGACCCAGTACTTC.

This clonotype was detected many times. This chain joins TRBV6-2 or TRBV6-3 and TRBJ2-7; 9 positions match TRBD1. With 5 bases clipped from V and 6 bases from J, the junction kept 5 bases outside the gene matches. The CDR3 contains 13 residues. Germline-derived CDR1 and CDR2 are MNHEY and SVGEGT. The CDR3, as DNA: TGTGCCAGCAGTATGGGACAGGGTTTCGAGCAGTACTTC. Its translation is CASSMGQGFEQYF.

The genes are TRBV11-3 and TRBJ2-5, with D unclear. The germline V gene encodes CDR1 SGHNT and CDR2 YENEEA. The V end lost 5 bases, the J end lost 5 bases, and 18 bases lay between the germline ends. The CDR3 has 15 amino acids. The CDR3 region has the DNA TGTGCCAGCAGCCGATTAGTTGGGATTGGGGAGACCCAGTACTTC. It specifies CASSRLVGIGETQYF.

Only a few counts were recorded for this clonotype. This chain links TRBV29-1 with TRBJ1-2; 7 nucleotides match TRBD1. Germline trimming cut 4 bases from V and 1 base from J; bases unmatched to any gene: 12. The CDR3 has 16 residues. The germline CDR1 and CDR2 sequences are SQVTM and ANQGSEA. The CDR3 sequence is CSVGGEYRGVNYGYTF. The CDR3 DNA is TGCAGCGTTGGCGGGGAATACAGGGGAGTTAACTATGGCTACACCTTC.

This clonotype was seen only a few times. The chain has TRBV4-1 and TRBJ1-2, with D perhaps matching TRBD1 (5 bases). There are 16 residues in the CDR3. V was clipped by 1 base and J by 6 bases, with 18 bases between them. From germline, CDR1 is MGHRA and CDR2 YSYEKL. The CDR3 coding sequence is TGCGCCAGCAGCCAAGTGCCAGGGCGCCCCGGGCATGGCTACACCTTC. Protein sequence: CASSQVPGRPGHGYTF.

This clonotype was counted at least ten times. The V and J genes are TRBV9 and TRBJ2-2; no reliable D call. This CDR3 region has 13 residues. The V and J ends lost 0 bases and 6 bases respectively, with 6 bases between them. Per the germline V gene, CDR1 is SGDLS and CDR2 is YYNGEE. The DNA of the CDR3 is TGTGCCAGCAGCGTAGTGGGTTCCGGGGAGCTGTTTTTT. It is translated as CASSVVGSGELFF.

This clonotype was seen at least ten times. The CDR3 sequence: CASTLGGLAGYNEQFF. The CDR3 region has the DNA TGTGCCAGCACCCTGGGCGGACTAGCGGGTTACAATGAGCAGTTCTTC. The genes are TRBV28 and TRBJ2-1, with 11 bases identical to TRBD2. The germline CDR1 and CDR2 sequences are MDHEN and SYDVKM. This CDR3 spans 16 amino acids. Trimming cost V 7 bases and J 4 bases; bases outside gene matches: 9.

V gene TRBV19 combines with J gene TRBJ1-1; 8 nucleotides agree with TRBD1. Trimming took 9 bases from V and 1 from J; bases not matched to a gene: 13. Germline V gene sequence: CDR1 LNHDA, CDR2 SQIVND (reference sequence). The CDR3 extends over 16 amino acids. The CDR3 DNA reads as TGTGCCAGCGCGTCCGACAGGGGAAGCGCGAACACTGAAGCTTTCTTT. This encodes CASASDRGSANTEAFF.

At least ten counts were recorded for this clonotype. V gene TRBV7-9 combines with J gene TRBJ2-1; 11 bases line up with TRBD1. The germline gives CDR1 SEHNR, CDR2 FQNEAQ (reference sequence). V lost 5 bases, J lost 0 bases, and 3 bases stayed unmatched. CDR3 length: 16 amino acids. The CDR3: CASSGGQGGSYNEQFF. CDR3 coding DNA: TGTGCCAGCAGCGGGGGACAGGGGGGCTCCTACAATGAGCAGTTCTTC.

Notes on this clonotype: A single base separates this from a much larger clone, so it may be a read error. A read error is likely, as this CDR3 ends without the conserved phenylalanine or tryptophan. The chain carries TRBV3-1 and TRBJ2-3; D gene unclear. Trimming cost V 1 base and J 2 bases, with 7 bases left between them. This CDR3 region has 14 residues. The germline V gene has CDR1 LGHDT and CDR2 YNNKEL (reference sequence). The CDR3 loop is CASSQAPYTDTQYS. The DNA of the CDR3 is TGTGCCAGCAGCCAAGCACCGTACACAGATACGCAGTATTCT.

The J gene is TRBJ2-2, the V gene TRBV11-2; D gene ambiguous. The V end lost 5 bases, the J end lost 5 bases, and 9 bases lay between the germline ends. CDR3 length: 13 amino acids. Germline values: CDR1 SGHAT, CDR2 FQNNGV. DNA for the CDR3: TGTGCCAGCAGCATCAGTCTTACCGGGGAGCTGTTTTTT. The encoded protein is CASSISLTGELFF.